This T cell receptor beta chain was sequenced for a study of blood T cell repertoires in COVID-19. Study overall: Both acute and convalescent COVID-19 samples were obtained from the United States, Italy and Spain. T cells, B-cell-depleted T cells, or PBMCs provided the cDNA or gDNA that served as material.

The junction had 4 bases not matched to a gene; V was cut back by 5 bases and J by 4 bases. This CDR3 has 15 residues. Per the germline V gene, CDR1 is PRHDT and CDR2 is FYEKMQ (reference sequence). In the source study's methods: Estimation of nucleated cell counts relied on the amplification of reference gene primers. Profiling relied on immunoSEQ multiplex PCR, and the TCRdb table lists in-frame clones only, not all of them. For V, J and clone size, that table is used; D and trimming come from the DNA. The data hold some 150,000 clones, with 80% to 90% observed a single time. The rearrangement links TRBV13 to TRBJ2-1; 11 bases fit TRBD1. Material for sequencing was peripheral blood. The clonotype comes from a woman in her 40s with acute or convalescent COVID-19. For the CDR3, the DNA is TGTGCCAGCAGCAAACGGGACAGGGGGTACAATGAGCAGTTCTTC. As protein: CASSKRDRGYNEQFF.